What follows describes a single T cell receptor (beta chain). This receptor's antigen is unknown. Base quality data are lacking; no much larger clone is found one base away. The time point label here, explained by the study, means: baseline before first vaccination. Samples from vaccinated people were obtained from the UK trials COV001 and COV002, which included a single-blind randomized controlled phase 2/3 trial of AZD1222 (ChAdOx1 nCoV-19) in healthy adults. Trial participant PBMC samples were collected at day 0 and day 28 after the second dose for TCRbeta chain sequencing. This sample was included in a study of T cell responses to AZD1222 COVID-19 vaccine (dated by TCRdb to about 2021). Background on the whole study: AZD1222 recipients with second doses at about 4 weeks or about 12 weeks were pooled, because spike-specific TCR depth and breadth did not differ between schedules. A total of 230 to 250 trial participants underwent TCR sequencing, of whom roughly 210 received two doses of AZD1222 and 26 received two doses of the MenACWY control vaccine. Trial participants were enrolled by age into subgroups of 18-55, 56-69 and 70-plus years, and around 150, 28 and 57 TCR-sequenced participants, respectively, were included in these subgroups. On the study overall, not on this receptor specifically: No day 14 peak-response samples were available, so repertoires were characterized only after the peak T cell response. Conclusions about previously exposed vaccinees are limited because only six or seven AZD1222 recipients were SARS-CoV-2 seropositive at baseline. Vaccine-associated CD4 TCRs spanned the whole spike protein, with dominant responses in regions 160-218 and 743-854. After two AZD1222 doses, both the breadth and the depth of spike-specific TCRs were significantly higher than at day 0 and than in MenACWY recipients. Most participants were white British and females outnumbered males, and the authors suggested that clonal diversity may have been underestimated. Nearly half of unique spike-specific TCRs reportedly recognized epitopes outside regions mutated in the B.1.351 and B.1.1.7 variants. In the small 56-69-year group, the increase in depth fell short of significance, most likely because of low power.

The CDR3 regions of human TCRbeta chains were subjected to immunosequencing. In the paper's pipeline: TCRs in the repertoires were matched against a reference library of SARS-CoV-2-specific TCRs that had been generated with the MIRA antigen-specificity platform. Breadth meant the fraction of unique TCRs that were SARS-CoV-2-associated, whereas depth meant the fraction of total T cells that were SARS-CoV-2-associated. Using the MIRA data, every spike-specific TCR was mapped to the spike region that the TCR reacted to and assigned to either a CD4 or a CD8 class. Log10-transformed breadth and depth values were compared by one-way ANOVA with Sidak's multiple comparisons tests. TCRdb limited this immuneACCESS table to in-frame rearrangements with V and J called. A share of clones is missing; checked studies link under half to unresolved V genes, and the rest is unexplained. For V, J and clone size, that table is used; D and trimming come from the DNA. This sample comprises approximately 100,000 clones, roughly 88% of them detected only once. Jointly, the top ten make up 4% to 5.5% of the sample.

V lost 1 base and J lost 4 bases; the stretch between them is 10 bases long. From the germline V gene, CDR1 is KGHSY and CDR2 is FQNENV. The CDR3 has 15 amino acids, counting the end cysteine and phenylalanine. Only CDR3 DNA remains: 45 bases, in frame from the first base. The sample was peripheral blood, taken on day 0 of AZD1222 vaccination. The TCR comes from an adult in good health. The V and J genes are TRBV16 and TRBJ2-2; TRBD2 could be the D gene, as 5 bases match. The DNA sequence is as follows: TGTGCCAGCAGCCAATGGAGGCCAGGCACCGGGGAGCTGTTTTTT. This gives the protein CASSQWRPGTGELFF.